Below, 3 T cell receptor beta chains from the same sample are listed, as sequenced in a study of Graves' ophthalmopathy and Graves' hyperthyroidism (dated by TCRdb to 2016 to 2019). TCRdb records Illumina HiSeq 2000 as the sequencer. TCR beta CDR3 regions were amplified from RNA transcripts for repertoire sequencing. HTBI primers and the Qiagen OneStep RT-PCR kit were used in a first-round RT-PCR, which was followed by a second-round multiplex PCR, size selection and purification. The public reads were run again by TCRdb, first through fastp at Q25 and then through MiXCR, and only productive beta chains were kept. Every distinct CDR3 protein forms one entry, paired with its most common genes and DNA. For this sample the table gives a few hundred thousand distinct CDR3 sequences, of which about 15% were detected only once. Of the sample, roughly 2.4% is held by the ten largest clones. The sample taken for sequencing was peripheral blood. The source is an adult woman with stable Graves' hyperthyroidism.

This clonotype was found many times. The rearrangement links TRBV11-2 to TRBJ2-2, with D possibly matching TRBD1 (6 bases). Trimming took off 1 base at V and 6 bases at J, with 18 bases between the two ends. Germline V gene data show CDR1 as SGHAT and CDR2 as FQNNGV. The CDR3 length is 17 residues. The CDR3 region is CASSLGTGTPKPGELFF. CDR3 in DNA: TGTGCCAGCAGCTTAGGCACCGGGACACCCAAGCCCGGGGAGCTGTTTTTT.

Points on this clonotype: A read error may account for a junction end that differs from germline. The chain uses TRBV3-1 and TRBJ2-4, with D perhaps TRBD2 (5 bases). This CDR3 has 15 residues. Germline CDR1 reads LGHDT; CDR2 reads YNNKEL (reference sequence). The CDR3 sequence: CASSPTRLAKNIKYF. DNA for the CDR3: TGTGCCAGCAGCCCGACGCGGCTAGCCAAAAACATTAAGTACTTC.

There are many counts of this clonotype. The chain combines TRBV27 with TRBJ2-5; 13 nucleotides align to TRBD2. The CDR3 contains 15 residues. CDR1 MNHEY and CDR2 SMNVEV come from the germline V gene (reference sequence). Germline trimming cut 4 bases from V and 5 bases from J; bases unmatched to any gene: 4. CDR3 sequence: CASSSLTSGGETQYF. CDR3 coding DNA: TGTGCCAGCAGTTCACTGACTAGCGGGGGGGAGACCCAGTACTTC.